These 16 T cell receptor beta chains share one sample of origin, sequenced in a study of cytomegalovirus exposure and HLA in healthy donors. Researchers ran the PCR with 60 Vbeta and 13 Jbeta primers. Only in-frame clones appear in the TCRdb table, and some are missing; sequencing was by immunoSEQ multiplex PCR. The profile shows about 160,000 clones, over 80% of them singletons. The sequenced material came from PBMCs. Receptors were obtained from a boy aged 2 to 10 in good health and CMV-seronegative.

This clone has only a few counts. The chain is built from TRBV7-8 and TRBJ2-7; no definite D call. Germline CDR1 is SGHVS and CDR2 is FQNEAQ. V dropped 3 bases and J dropped 1 base, with 7 bases sitting between them. CDR3 size: 13 residues. The CDR3 DNA reads TGTGCCAGCAGCTTTGGCAGGTCCTACGAGCAGTACTTC. Amino acid sequence: CASSFGRSYEQYF.

The chain recombines TRBV11-2 with TRBJ2-1; 8 bases are a match to TRBD1. The CDR3 consists of 13 residues. The junction had 2 bases not matched to a gene; V was cut back by 1 base and J by 9 bases. The germline V gene has CDR1 SGHAT and CDR2 FQNNGV. CDR3 DNA sequence: TGTGCCAGCAGCTTAGCAGGGGGCTTTGAGCAGTTCTTC. Translated, it gives CASSLAGGFEQFF.

The CDR3 loop reads CASSEEEDNEQFF. The CDR3 DNA reads TGTGCCAGCAGTGAAGAAGAGGACAATGAGCAGTTCTTC. The V and J genes are TRBV2 and TRBJ2-1; the D is unclear. This CDR3 has 13 amino acids. Germline assignment: CDR1 SNHLY and CDR2 FYNNEI. Deletions cut 1 base from V and 5 bases from J, with 6 bases between.

The chain's CDR3 is CASSVASSEQFF. The CDR3 nucleotides are TGTGCCAGCAGCGTAGCTTCCTCTGAGCAGTTCTTC. The genes are TRBV9 and TRBJ2-1; D unresolved. Trimming removed 0 bases from V and 9 bases from J, with 7 bases in between. The germline V gene has CDR1 SGDLS and CDR2 YYNGEE. CDR3 size: 12 residues.

This clone was seen a few times. V and J are TRBV27 and TRBJ2-3, with 7 bases that match TRBD2. The J segment lost 4 bases and the V segment lost 1 base, leaving 5 bases of the junction unmatched. The CDR3 totals 15 residues. Germline CDR1 MNHEY, CDR2 SMNVEV (reference sequence). The CDR3 DNA sequence: TGTGCCAGCAGTTTATGGACGGGAGGCCCAGATACGCAGTATTTT. It yields the protein CASSLWTGGPDTQYF.

V gene TRBV2 combines with J gene TRBJ2-5; maybe TRBD2 (6 bases). The CDR3 runs 13 residues. Trimming pared 6 bases from V and 1 base from J, leaving 9 bases between. Germline V gene data show CDR1 as SNHLY and CDR2 as FYNNEI. CDR3 in amino acids: CASRGLAQETQYF. As DNA, the CDR3 is TGTGCCAGCAGGGGACTTGCCCAAGAGACCCAGTACTTC. Supplemented by reference TRBV2 and TRBJ2-5, the full variable domain reads EPEVTQTPSHQVTQMGQEVILRCVPISNHLYFYWYRQILGQKVEFLVSFYNNEISEKSEIFDDQFSVERPDGSNFTLKIRSTKLEDSAMYFCASRGLAQETQYFGPGTRLLVL.

This sequence joins TRBV6-5 and TRBJ1-2, with D possibly being TRBD1 (6 bases). The germline V gene has CDR1 MNHEY and CDR2 SVGAGI. With 4 bases removed from V and 11 bases from J, the gap between germline ends came to 17 bases. The CDR3 length is 13 residues. Here the CDR3 reads CASSFTPGQIYTF. In DNA, the CDR3 is TGTGCCAGCAGTTTTACCCCGGGACAAATATACACCTTC.

This clone came up once. V gene TRBV5-1 combines with J gene TRBJ1-4; 7 nucleotides match TRBD1. CDR3 length: 14 amino acids. V dropped 3 bases and J dropped 6; count of bases not matched to a gene: 5. Germline V gene data show CDR1 as SGHRS and CDR2 as YFSETQ. Here the CDR3 DNA reads TGCGCCAGCAGCTATGGGACAGCCGATGAAAAACTGTTTTTT. It is translated as CASSYGTADEKLFF.

J is TRBJ1-4 and V is TRBV6-6, with D possibly TRBD1 on 6 matching bases. CDR1 MNHNY and CDR2 SVGAGI come from the germline V gene (reference sequence). CDR3 length: 16 amino acids. The V end lost 2 bases, the J end lost 0 bases, and 10 bases lay between the germline ends. CDR3: CASSYPAGATNEKLFF. CDR3 in DNA: TGTGCCAGCAGTTACCCGGCAGGGGCAACTAATGAAAAACTGTTTTTT.

The chain employs TRBV25-1 and TRBJ1-1; weak D call: TRBD1 (5 bases). The CDR3 spans 15 residues. CDR1 and CDR2 (germline): MGHDK, SYGVNS. V shed 5 bases and J shed 3 bases, with 16 bases lying between them. CDR3 protein: CASSPRGRDDTEAFF. CDR3 nucleotide sequence: TGTGCCAGCAGTCCAAGGGGTAGGGATGACACTGAAGCTTTCTTT.

V and J are TRBV27 and TRBJ2-1; 8 bases are shared with TRBD2. The length of the CDR3 is 14 residues. The V and J ends lost 1 base and 7 bases, in that order; junction bases with no gene match: 3. Germline V CDR1 and CDR2: MNHEY, SMNVEV (reference sequence). The CDR3 loop reads CASSLYTSGNEQFF. The CDR3 coding sequence is TGTGCCAGCAGTTTATATACTAGCGGTAATGAGCAGTTCTTC.

This chain links TRBV7-6 with TRBJ2-5, with 11 bases matching TRBD2. Per germline, CDR1 SGHVS and CDR2 FNYEAQ. The ends lost 5 bases at V and 4 bases at J; junction bases unmatched: 6. The CDR3 length is 15 residues. In DNA form, the CDR3 reads TGTGCCAGCAGCCTTAGCGGGGGGGCGGGAGAGACCCAGTACTTC. It yields the protein CASSLSGGAGETQYF.

The rearrangement links TRBV6-5 to TRBJ2-7; TRBD2 might be the D (7 bases). The CDR3 has 10 amino acids. Looked up from germline, CDR1 is MNHEY and CDR2 is SVGAGI. Here the CDR3 DNA reads TGTGCCAGCAACGGCGGGGGCAGCCACGTC. It codes for CASNGGGSHV.

The rearrangement links TRBV19 to TRBJ2-7; weak D call: TRBD2 (5 bases). CDR3 length: 15 residues. The germline V gene encodes CDR1 LNHDA and CDR2 SQIVND (reference sequence). Trimming removed 0 bases from V and 2 bases from J, with 11 bases in between. CDR3: CASSIEGGRTYEQYF. The CDR3, as DNA: TGTGCCAGTAGTATAGAGGGCGGGCGGACCTACGAGCAGTACTTC.

This chain uses TRBV7-6 with TRBJ1-3; D gene uncertain. V was pared by 4 bases and J by 0 bases, with 16 bases between. Germline V gives CDR1 SGHVS, CDR2 FNYEAQ. The CDR3 spans 17 residues. CDR3 nucleotide sequence: TGTGCCAGCAGCTCTGGAGGGTATACACCCTCTGGAAACACCATATATTTT. It translates to CASSSGGYTPSGNTIYF.

This clone was recorded only once. J is TRBJ2-2 and V is TRBV5-1; tentative D call: TRBD1 (6 bases). Trimming removed 4 bases from V and 5 bases from J, with 9 bases in between. Germline CDR1 and CDR2: SGHRS and YFSETQ. The CDR3 has 13 residues. The CDR3 loop reads CASSADSTGELFF. The DNA of the CDR3 is TGCGCCAGCAGCGCGGACAGTACCGGGGAGCTGTTTTTT. Full variable domain (outside the CDR3, taken from reference TRBV5-1 and TRBJ2-2): KAGVTQTPRYLIKTRGQQVTLSCSPISGHRSVSWYQQTPGQGLQFLFEYFSETQRNKGNFPGRFSGRQFSNSRSEMNVSTLELGDSALYLCASSADSTGELFFGEGSRLTVL.